The 25 T cell receptor beta chains given below trace back to one sample, sequenced in a study of blood T cell repertoires in COVID-19. Generated by immunoSEQ multiplex PCR, the TCRdb table keeps only in-frame clones and is missing some. The repertoire includes more than 70,000 clones, approximately 86% of them detected once, and 1% to 1.5% sits in the top ten. Sample: peripheral blood. The receptor source for this set is a man at least 80 years old with active or convalescent COVID-19.

This sequence joins TRBV3-1 (or the pseudogene TRBV3-2) and TRBJ2-1; TRBD2 agrees at 8 bases. Germline V gene lookup returns CDR1 LGHDT and CDR2 YNNKEL (reference sequence). This CDR3 spans 17 amino acids. Trimming took 2 bases from V and 2 from J; bases not matched to a gene: 8. As DNA, the CDR3 is TGTGCCAGCAGCCAACTCAGCGGGGGAGGGCCCTACAATGAGCAGTTCTTC. Protein: CASSQLSGGGPYNEQFF.

J is TRBJ2-2 and V is TRBV24-1, with D uncertain. There are 13 residues in the CDR3. V was shortened by 3 bases and J by 8 bases, with 9 bases between the two germline ends. Germline values: CDR1 KGHDR, CDR2 SFDVKD. Here the CDR3 reads CATSDGPDGELFF. The CDR3 bases are TGTGCCACCAGTGATGGGCCGGATGGGGAGCTGTTTTTT.

The chain combines TRBV19 with TRBJ1-5, with a possible D match to TRBD1 (5 bases). The CDR3 covers 17 residues. V was clipped by 0 bases and J by 0 bases, with 12 bases between them. CDR1 LNHDA and CDR2 SQIVND come from the germline V gene (reference sequence). This CDR3 is CASSIDPPGNSNQPQHF. The CDR3 region has the DNA TGTGCCAGTAGTATAGATCCTCCAGGGAATAGCAATCAGCCCCAGCATTTT.

The chain joins TRBV18 to TRBJ1-1, with 7 bases lining up with TRBD1. CDR1 is KGHSH and CDR2 is LQKENI in the germline V gene. V was pared by 2 bases and J by 5 bases, with 5 bases of the junction left unmatched. This CDR3 has 14 amino acids. CDR3 sequence: CASSPITGVTEAFF. CDR3 bases: TGTGCCAGCTCACCAATTACAGGGGTGACTGAAGCTTTCTTT.

Here the CDR3 reads CASSGTGVGREKLFF. CDR3 coding DNA: TGCGCCAGCAGCGGGACAGGGGTCGGGCGTGAAAAACTGTTTTTT. The chain combines TRBV5-1 with TRBJ1-4, with TRBD1 matching 10 bases. Trimming cost V 4 bases and J 7 bases; bases outside gene matches: 7. Per germline, CDR1 SGHRS and CDR2 YFSETQ. The length of the CDR3 is 15 residues.

J is TRBJ2-7 and V is TRBV7-9; possibly TRBD2 for D (5 bases). V lost 2 bases and J lost 6, with 8 bases in between. Germline V CDR1 and CDR2: SEHNR, FQNEAQ (reference sequence). The CDR3 length is 12 residues. CDR3 in DNA: TGTGCCAGCAGCTTACGGGGTATCGAGCAGTACTTC. Protein product: CASSLRGIEQYF. The variable domain in full, completed from reference TRBV7-9 and TRBJ2-7, reads DTGVSQNPRHKITKRGQNVTFRCDPISEHNRLYWYRQTLGQGPEFLTYFQNEAQLEKSRLLSDRFSAERPKGSFSTLEIQRTEQGDSAMYLCASSLRGIEQYFGPGTRLTVT.

This sequence joins TRBV21-1 and TRBJ2-1; the listed D gene, TRBD1, was not tested against the DNA. TRBV21-1 is reported as a pseudogene. This CDR3 region has 19 residues. CDR3 nucleotides: TGTGCCAGCAGCACTGAGCTTACCCGACAGTGTACCTACTACAATGAGCAGTTCTTC. It specifies CASSTELTRQCTYYNEQFF.

The V and J genes are TRBV7-2 and TRBJ2-1; the match to TRBD1 covers 7 bases. CDR3 length equals 13 residues. Germline lookup yields CDR1 SGHTA and CDR2 FQGNSA. Trimming at V came to 5 bases and at J to 5 bases, leaving 3 bases not matched to a gene. CDR3 loop: CASSDRANNEQFF. CDR3 coding DNA: TGTGCCAGCAGCGACAGGGCTAACAATGAGCAGTTCTTC.

To note about this clone: The junction and the germline gene differ at one end; a read error may be behind it. The chain uses TRBV5-1 and TRBJ2-1, with D possibly being TRBD2 (6 bases). The germline V gene encodes CDR1 SGHRS and CDR2 YFSETQ. This CDR3 is 15 amino acids long. The CDR3 reads CASRLAGTGVNEQFF. The CDR3 nucleotides read TGCGCCAGCAGGTTGGCAGGTACGGGAGTAAATGAGCAGTTCTTC.

This rearrangement joins TRBV19 to TRBJ2-1; the D gene is possibly TRBD1 (6 bases). Germline V gives CDR1 LNHDA, CDR2 SQIVND (reference sequence). The CDR3 has 13 residues. The germline V and J ends were trimmed by 3 bases and 5 bases, with 8 bases remaining between them. The CDR3 spells CASSMRTDNEQFF. Here the CDR3 DNA reads TGTGCCAGTAGTATGAGGACAGACAATGAGCAGTTCTTC.

J is TRBJ2-7 and V is TRBV21-1; TRBD1, the table's D call, was not compared with the DNA. TRBV21-1 has pseudogene status. This CDR3 has 16 amino acids. In nucleotides, the CDR3 is TGTGCCAGCAGCAAATTTGAGGACAGAGTCTACTACGAGCAGTACTTC. Protein sequence: CASSKFEDRVYYEQYF.

The V gene is TRBV5-4, the J gene TRBJ2-1, with 11 nucleotides matching TRBD2. CDR3 length: 15 amino acids. The V segment lost 3 bases and the J segment 8 bases; nucleotides outside the gene matches: 7. Germline lookup yields CDR1 SGHNT and CDR2 YYREEE (reference sequence). DNA for the CDR3: TGTGCCAGCAGCTCGGGTAGCGGGAGGGTGGATGAGCAGTTCTTC. Its translation is CASSSGSGRVDEQFF.

The chain uses TRBV5-6 and TRBJ2-3; 8 positions match TRBD1. CDR1 and CDR2 (germline): SGHDT, YYEEEE. There are 15 residues in the CDR3. The junction had 6 bases not matched to a gene; V was cut back by 2 bases and J by 4 bases. Written as DNA, the CDR3 is TGTGCCAGCAGCTTATTCAGGGGGCGGCCAGATACGCAGTATTTT. Residues: CASSLFRGRPDTQYF.

The chain joins TRBV29-1 to TRBJ2-1; 7 nucleotides match TRBD2. The CDR3 covers 12 residues. Germline assignment: CDR1 SQVTM and CDR2 ANQGSEA. V shed 4 bases, J shed 6 bases, and the junction held 3 bases outside the gene matches. CDR3 DNA sequence: TGCAGCGTTGGACTAGCCAGCAATGAGCAGTTCTTC. Protein sequence: CSVGLASNEQFF.

This chain links TRBV27 with TRBJ1-1; 8 bases fit TRBD1. The CDR3 covers 16 residues. V trimming: 5 bases; J trimming: 0 bases; junction bases outside the gene matches: 8. Germline values: CDR1 MNHEY, CDR2 SMNVEV (reference sequence). CDR3 loop: CASSPYRGGLNTEAFF. The CDR3 region has the DNA TGTGCCAGCAGTCCGTACAGGGGGGGCCTGAACACTGAAGCTTTCTTT.

This chain links TRBV5-1 with TRBJ2-5, with TRBD1 matching over 8 bases. There are 12 residues in the CDR3. Germline V gene sequence: CDR1 SGHRS, CDR2 YFSETQ. Trimming cost V 6 bases and J 3 bases; bases outside gene matches: 1. The DNA for the CDR3 is TGCGCCAGCACGGACAGGGAAGAGACCCAGTACTTC. Translation: CASTDREETQYF. Full variable domain (remainder filled in from reference TRBV5-1 and TRBJ2-5): KAGVTQTPRYLIKTRGQQVTLSCSPISGHRSVSWYQQTPGQGLQFLFEYFSETQRNKGNFPGRFSGRQFSNSRSEMNVSTLELGDSALYLCASTDREETQYFGPGTRLLVL.

For the CDR3, the DNA is TGTGCCAGCAGCTTGAACCAGGCGGGCTACACCTTC. Translation gives CASSLNQAGYTF. The chain uses TRBV5-6 and TRBJ1-2; the D is unclear. This CDR3 is 12 amino acids long. V lost 1 base, J lost 8 bases, and 9 bases lay in between. Germline values: CDR1 SGHDT, CDR2 YYEEEE. The whole variable domain, remainder taken from reference TRBV5-6 and TRBJ1-2, is DAGVTQSPTHLIKTRGQQVTLRCSPKSGHDTVSWYQQALGQGPQFIFQYYEEEERQRGNFPDRFSGHQFPNYSSELNVNALLLGDSALYLCASSLNQAGYTFGSGTRLTVV.

This clone was recorded only once. This chain uses TRBV6-2 or TRBV6-3 with TRBJ1-1, with a weak D call TRBD1 (5 bases). Germline loops: CDR1 MNHEY, CDR2 SVGEGT. V was cut by 4 bases and J by 0 bases, with 12 bases left in between. The length of the CDR3 is 15 residues. The CDR3, as DNA: TGTGCCAGCAGTTCGGGGGAGGGAATGAACACTGAAGCTTTCTTT. It is translated as CASSSGEGMNTEAFF.

This rearrangement joins TRBV28 to TRBJ2-3, with TRBD2 as a possible D gene (5 bases). CDR3 length equals 15 residues. Germline CDR1 reads MDHEN; CDR2 reads SYDVKM. Trimming left V 5 bases short and J 0 bases short, with 12 bases between. The CDR3, as DNA: TGTGCCAGCAGTCCATCGGGGTCTAGCACAGATACGCAGTATTTT. This translates into CASSPSGSSTDTQYF.

The rearrangement joins TRBV5-1 to TRBJ2-5; TRBD2 matches at 13 bases. The CDR3 runs 16 residues. V lost 4 bases, J lost 5 bases, and 8 bases stayed unmatched. Germline loops: CDR1 SGHRS, CDR2 YFSETQ. CDR3 sequence reads: CASSDRTSGSGETQYF. The CDR3 DNA follows: TGCGCCAGCAGCGATAGGACTAGCGGGAGCGGGGAGACCCAGTACTTC.

With respect to this clone: The sample contains more than one DNA sequence encoding this CDR3. V gene TRBV6-5 combines with J gene TRBJ1-2; 7 bases map to TRBD1. The CDR3 totals 13 residues. Germline values: CDR1 MNHEY, CDR2 SVGAGI. V lost 9 bases to trimming and J lost 2 bases; unmatched junction nucleotides: 6. CDR3 DNA: TGTGCCAGTTCTAGGGACAGAAACTATGGCTACACCTTC. Translation: CASSRDRNYGYTF.

V is TRBV27 and J is TRBJ1-5; D call uncertain. This CDR3 has 13 residues. The germline CDR1 and CDR2 sequences are MNHEY and SMNVEV (reference sequence). V was shortened by 2 bases and J by 8 bases, with 10 bases between the two germline ends. As DNA, the CDR3 is TGTGCCAGCAGTTTACACTGGTTTGAGCCCCAGCATTTT. It specifies CASSLHWFEPQHF.

The rearrangement uses TRBV6-2 or TRBV6-3 and TRBJ2-1; TRBD2 aligns across 7 bases. The V gene end was trimmed by 5 bases and the J gene end by 4 bases; junction bases not matched to a gene: 14. The CDR3 spans 17 residues. Germline CDR1 is MNHEY and CDR2 is SVGEGT. This CDR3 reads CASSTHGGSRGYNEQFF. The CDR3 nucleotides are TGTGCCAGCAGTACTCACGGCGGGAGTCGAGGGTACAATGAGCAGTTCTTC.

This rearrangement joins TRBV7-6 to TRBJ2-3; 7 nucleotides align to TRBD2. J gave up 4 bases and V 5 bases, and 12 bases lay outside the gene matches. This CDR3 has 16 amino acids. Germline V gene lookup returns CDR1 SGHVS and CDR2 FNYEAQ. CDR3 in amino acids: CASSRTASGRADTQYF. The CDR3 bases are TGTGCCAGCAGCCGCACTGCTAGCGGACGCGCAGATACGCAGTATTTT.

The chain recombines TRBV2 with TRBJ1-1, with TRBD1 as a possible D gene (5 bases). The CDR3 runs 13 residues. V was trimmed by 4 bases and J by 4 bases, leaving 10 bases between them. Germline assignment: CDR1 SNHLY and CDR2 FYNNEI. Written as DNA, the CDR3 is TGTGCCAGCAGTGTTCAGGGTCCCACTGAAGCTTTCTTT. Amino acids: CASSVQGPTEAFF.